The 24 T cell receptor beta chains listed next were all sequenced from one sample in a study of blood T cells in healthy people across ages. A second PCR, run for about 7 to 11 cycles, used a sample-barcoded 5' primer plus a J-beta primer mix. TCRdb processed the 5' RACE reads anew with MiXCR; each CDR3 protein has one entry. This table holds over 1,500,000 distinct CDR3 sequences, about 39% found once. The sample consisted of blood. All receptors come from a human donor in good health.

The CDR3 DNA follows: TGTGCCAGCAGCTCGCGGGGGGTCCCCTACAATGAGCAGTTCTTC. Protein product: CASSSRGVPYNEQFF. The V gene is TRBV11-2, the J gene TRBJ2-1, with TRBD2 matching over 8 bases. V shed 4 bases and J 2 bases; nucleotides not matched to a gene: 4. Germline-derived CDR1 and CDR2 are SGHAT and FQNNGV. The CDR3 length is 15 residues.

The chain uses TRBV5-1 and TRBJ2-7, with TRBD2 matching over 7 bases. The length of the CDR3 is 16 residues. V dropped 4 bases and J dropped 1; count of bases not matched to a gene: 11. Germline values: CDR1 SGHRS, CDR2 YFSETQ. The CDR3 protein is CASSTRTSRNSYEQYF. DNA for the CDR3: TGCGCCAGCAGCACACGGACTAGTCGGAATTCCTACGAGCAGTACTTC.

The CDR3 protein is CASSSIPGLAGGLDEQYF. CDR3 nucleotides: TGTGCCAGCAGTTCGATTCCGGGACTAGCGGGGGGGCTCGACGAGCAGTACTTC. This sequence joins TRBV27 and TRBJ2-7, with TRBD2 matching over 16 bases. Trimming at V came to 4 bases and at J to 5 bases, leaving 11 bases not matched to a gene. Germline CDR1 reads MNHEY; CDR2 reads SMNVEV (reference sequence). The CDR3 has 18 amino acids.

The chain is built from TRBV5-5 and TRBJ2-3, with D maybe TRBD1 (6 bases). V shed 6 bases and J shed 2 bases, with 10 bases lying between them. Germline V gives CDR1 SGHKS, CDR2 YYEKEE (reference sequence). The CDR3 is made up of 13 amino acids. The CDR3 is CASKGGITDTQYF. The CDR3 coding sequence is TGTGCCAGCAAAGGGGGAATCACAGATACGCAGTATTTT. Combining the CDR3 with reference TRBV5-5 and TRBJ2-3 gives the whole variable domain DAGVTQSPTHLIKTRGQQVTLRCSPISGHKSVSWYQQVLGQGPQFIFQYYEKEERGRGNFPDRFSARQFPNYSSELNVNALLLGDSALYLCASKGGITDTQYFGPGTRLTVL.

This clonotype was detected only a few times. V is TRBV27 and J is TRBJ1-5, with a weak D call TRBD1 (5 bases). CDR1 is MNHEY, CDR2 SMNVEV, per germline (reference sequence). Trimming removed 5 bases at V and 2 bases at J, with 13 bases between. The CDR3 sequence is 15 residues long. The CDR3 spells CASSPQGVRNQPQHF. The CDR3 region has the DNA TGTGCCAGCAGTCCTCAGGGTGTTCGCAATCAGCCCCAGCATTTT.

The chain is built from TRBV29-1 and TRBJ1-1; TRBD1 agrees at 10 bases. The germline CDR1 and CDR2 sequences are SQVTM and ANQGSEA. The CDR3 consists of 13 residues. The junction had 6 bases not matched to a gene; V was cut back by 7 bases and J by 4 bases. CDR3 sequence: CSGQGAQSTEAFF. In DNA, the CDR3 is TGCAGCGGACAGGGGGCGCAAAGCACTGAAGCTTTCTTT.

The gene calls are TRBV20-1 and TRBJ2-7, with 8 bases matching TRBD2. With V trimmed by 3 bases and J by 3 bases, 7 bases remained unmatched. This CDR3 has 14 amino acids. Germline V CDR1 and CDR2: DFQATT, SNEGSKA (reference sequence). The CDR3 bases are TGCAGTGCTAGGGGTGATGGGACTAGCTACGAGCAGTACTTC. Translated, it gives CSARGDGTSYEQYF.

As regards this clonotype: A much bigger clone sits one base away, suggesting this may be a read error. The rearrangement links TRBV27 to TRBJ2-1; D possibly corresponds to TRBD1 (5 bases). Germline V gene sequence: CDR1 MNHEY, CDR2 SMNVEV (reference sequence). CDR3 size: 14 residues. As DNA, the CDR3 is TGTGCCAGCAGCACACCTGACAGTTACAATGTGCAGTTCTTC. Protein sequence: CASSTPDSYNVQFF.

The chain has TRBV4-3 and TRBJ1-2; D gene ambiguous. The length of the CDR3 is 14 residues. Germline CDR1 reads LGHNA; CDR2 reads YSLEER. Between the trimmed V and J ends, which lost 0 bases and 4 bases, there was a span of 9 bases. The CDR3: CASSQDDLPYGYTF. In DNA, the CDR3 is TGCGCCAGCAGCCAAGATGACCTCCCCTATGGCTACACCTTC.

This clonotype has at least ten counts. The chain couples TRBV28 to TRBJ1-5; D remains unclear. The CDR3 totals 12 residues. Per germline, CDR1 MDHEN and CDR2 SYDVKM. Trimming cost V 5 bases and J 4 bases, with 6 bases left between them. The DNA for the CDR3 is TGTGCCAGCAGTCCCTTAAATCAGCCCCAGCATTTT. Its protein is CASSPLNQPQHF.

This chain links TRBV5-1 with TRBJ1-4; D is unclear. CDR1 and CDR2 from the germline V gene are SGHRS and YFSETQ. The CDR3 is 15 amino acids. V lost 2 bases, J lost 3 bases, and 11 bases lay in between. The CDR3 spells CASSLVPDSNEKLFF. CDR3 coding DNA: TGCGCCAGCAGCTTAGTTCCGGACTCTAATGAAAAACTGTTTTTT.

The chain joins TRBV6-6 to TRBJ1-2; possibly TRBD1 for D (5 bases). This CDR3 is built from 15 residues. The V end lost 5 bases, the J end lost 4 bases, and 17 bases lay between the germline ends. Germline CDR1 reads MNHNY; CDR2 reads SVGAGI (reference sequence). The CDR3 DNA follows: TGTGCCAGCAGTGGGGTAGGGGTTAATCCCTATGGCTACACCTTC. It codes for CASSGVGVNPYGYTF.

The V and J genes are TRBV7-2 and TRBJ2-7; 8 bases agree with TRBD2. Germline assignment: CDR1 SGHTA and CDR2 FQGNSA. With 5 bases clipped from V and 6 bases from J, the junction kept 6 bases outside the gene matches. CDR3 length: 13 residues. In nucleotides, the CDR3 is TGTGCCAGCAGCCGCCAACGGGGGGGCGAGCAGTACTTC. It translates to CASSRQRGGEQYF.

This clonotype has only one observation. V is TRBV6-5 and J is TRBJ2-1, with 8 bases lining up with TRBD2. The CDR3 is 16 amino acids. Per germline, CDR1 MNHEY and CDR2 SVGAGI. Trimming at V came to 5 bases and at J to 5 bases, leaving 11 bases not matched to a gene. The CDR3 protein is CASSPETSAVNNEQFF. CDR3 in DNA: TGTGCCAGCAGTCCAGAGACTAGCGCGGTAAACAATGAGCAGTTCTTC.

The chain carries TRBV5-5 and TRBJ1-5; no definite D call. The germline gives CDR1 SGHKS, CDR2 YYEKEE (reference sequence). V gave up 1 base and J gave up 3 bases, with 8 bases separating them. CDR3 length: 14 amino acids. CDR3 DNA: TGTGCCAGCAGCTTGACAGCACACAATCAGCCCCAGCATTTT. Protein product: CASSLTAHNQPQHF.

The chain couples TRBV4-1 to TRBJ2-7; no clear D gene. Germline CDR1 reads MGHRA; CDR2 reads YSYEKL. CDR3 size: 14 residues. Deletions cut 0 bases from V and 3 bases from J, with 9 bases between. Here the CDR3 reads CASSQEQAGYEQYF. CDR3 DNA: TGCGCCAGCAGCCAAGAGCAGGCAGGCTACGAGCAGTACTTC.

V usage is TRBV4-3 and J usage is TRBJ2-1, with TRBD1 matching over 8 bases. CDR3 size: 14 residues. Germline CDR1 reads LGHNA; CDR2 reads YSLEER. V was pared by 1 base and J by 8 bases, with 4 bases of the junction left unmatched. The CDR3 loop reads CASSQGQGWDEQFF. The CDR3 DNA reads TGCGCCAGCAGCCAAGGACAGGGGTGGGATGAGCAGTTCTTC.

The V gene is TRBV28, the J gene TRBJ2-3, with 8 positions matching TRBD1. V dropped 5 bases and J dropped 0; count of bases not matched to a gene: 10. Germline-derived CDR1 and CDR2 are MDHEN and SYDVKM. The length of the CDR3 is 17 residues. The DNA of the CDR3 is TGTGCCAGCAGTCCCACGGCCCAGGGGGCCAGCACAGATACGCAGTATTTT. It specifies CASSPTAQGASTDTQYF. Together with reference TRBV28 and TRBJ2-3, the CDR3 gives the full variable domain: DVKVTQSSRYLVKRTGEKVFLECVQDMDHENMFWYRQDPGLGLRLIYFSYDVKMKEKGDIPEGYSVSREKKERFSLILESASTNQTSMYLCASSPTAQGASTDTQYFGPGTRLTVL.

The chain joins TRBV12-3 or TRBV12-4 to TRBJ1-5; D unclear. This CDR3 is built from 16 residues. Trimming stripped 3 bases from V and 0 bases from J, with 12 bases between. CDR3 protein: CASSFWSAYSNQPQHF. The DNA of the CDR3 is TGTGCCAGCAGTTTTTGGTCCGCATATAGCAATCAGCCCCAGCATTTT.

This clonotype has just a few counts. The V call is TRBV29-1, the J call TRBJ2-7; perhaps TRBD2 as D (5 bases). CDR1 SQVTM and CDR2 ANQGSEA come from the germline V gene. The germline V and J ends were trimmed by 3 bases and 2 bases, with 11 bases remaining between them. The CDR3 is 13 residues long. CDR3 protein: CSVEGLGAYEQYF. Here the CDR3 DNA reads TGCAGCGTTGAGGGTTTGGGAGCCTACGAGCAGTACTTC.

This clonotype was seen a handful of times. The gene calls are TRBV4-1 and TRBJ2-5; no firm D call. Deletions cut 0 bases from V and 4 bases from J, with 12 bases between. Germline V gene lookup returns CDR1 MGHRA and CDR2 YSYEKL. CDR3 length: 15 amino acids. CDR3 nucleotides: TGCGCCAGCAGCCAAGATCGAACTCGCGGAGAGACCCAGTACTTC. It yields the protein CASSQDRTRGETQYF.

The rearrangement joins TRBV6-5 to TRBJ1-5; no clear D. The germline V gene encodes CDR1 MNHEY and CDR2 SVGAGI. The CDR3 consists of 15 residues. The V end lost 0 bases, the J end lost 2 bases, and 8 bases lay between the germline ends. The CDR3 protein is CASSYSGPGNQPQHF. Written as DNA, the CDR3 is TGTGCCAGCAGTTACTCGGGCCCCGGCAATCAGCCCCAGCATTTT.

This clonotype came up a few times. The chain joins TRBV9 to TRBJ2-1; 9 nucleotides line up with TRBD1. V dropped 0 bases and J dropped 7; count of bases not matched to a gene: 5. Germline V lookup: CDR1 SGDLS, CDR2 YYNGEE. The CDR3 length is 15 residues. The CDR3 bases are TGTGCCAGCAGCGTAGGGGGGACAGGGACGAATGAGCAGTTCTTC. Translating gives CASSVGGTGTNEQFF. Variable domain in full (rest from reference TRBV9 and TRBJ2-1): DSGVTQTPKHLITATGQRVTLRCSPRSGDLSVYWYQQSLDQGLQFLIQYYNGEERAKGNILERFSAQQFPDLHSELNLSSLELGDSALYFCASSVGGTGTNEQFFGPGTRLTVL.

The chain has TRBV5-6 and TRBJ1-2; 9 bases align to TRBD1. V was pared by 4 bases and J by 7 bases, with 11 bases of the junction left unmatched. This CDR3 has 15 amino acids. Germline assignment: CDR1 SGHDT and CDR2 YYEEEE. The CDR3 here is CASSLGTGRWGGYTF. The CDR3 nucleotides read TGTGCCAGCAGCCTTGGGACAGGGCGTTGGGGTGGCTACACCTTC.